Listed below are T cell receptor beta chains from one sample, sequenced in a study of shared clonotypes between healthy human individuals. Data came from immunoSEQ multiplex PCR; TCRdb stores just in-frame clones and leaves some out. The sample lists around 2,000,000 clones; 85% to 95% were seen once. Source material: naive CD4+ T cells sorted from blood. All receptors derive from a young man in good health. The CDR3 runs from the conserved cysteine through the conserved F or W. The order of the fields is V gene, clone size, J gene, D gene, CDR3 DNA, CDR3 protein. D genes are given only for firm matches. Clone sizes are given selectively: once, few, many, or a class where the clone is expanded.

>TRBV10-3|-|TRBJ2-7|-
TGTGCCATCAGACACGGGACCACTCTCTACGAGCAGTACTTC
CAIRHGTTLYEQYF
>TRBV18|-|TRBJ2-1|TRBD2
TGTGCCAGCTCCCTAGCTTGGGAGGGGAATGAGCAGTTCTTC
CASSLAWEGNEQFF
>TRBV7-9|-|TRBJ1-5|-
TGTGCCAGCAGCAAAGGCAGGGCCGATGGGGAGCCCCAGCATTTT
CASSKGRADGEPQHF
>TRBV5-3|-|TRBJ2-7|TRBD1
TGTGCCAGAAGCCTCCGGACAGGGTCTATTGAGCAGTACTTC
CARSLRTGSIEQYF
>TRBV28|-|TRBJ2-1|TRBD2
TGTGCCAGCAGTTTTCCCCGACTGGGACTAGCGGGGGTTGGGAGCAATGAGCAGTTCTTC
CASSFPRLGLAGVGSNEQFF
>TRBV20-1|-|TRBJ1-2|-
TGCAGTGCCAGGGCCCCTTATGGCTACACCTTC
CSARAPYGYTF
>TRBV7-2|-|TRBJ2-7|-
TGTGCCAGCAGCTTACTAGGGGAGAGCTCCTACGAGCAGTACTTC
CASSLLGESSYEQYF
>TRBV7-6|-|TRBJ2-7|TRBD2
TGTGCCAGCAGCTCGATAGCGGGATCGTTCTCCGAGCAGTACTTC
CASSSIAGSFSEQYF
>TRBV28|-|TRBJ1-3|-
TGTGCCAGCAACCCCCAGGGAGAGGGGAGGGCAAACACCATATATTTT
CASNPQGEGRANTIYF
>TRBV4-1|-|TRBJ2-1|-
TGCGCCAGCAGTCCAAGATCGGATGAGCAGTTCTTC
CASSPRSDEQFF
>TRBV6-5|-|TRBJ2-2|-
TGTGCCAGCAGTCGACCTATGACCGGGGAGCTGTTTTTT
CASSRPMTGELFF
>TRBV2|-|TRBJ2-7|-
TGTGCCAGCAGTCCAGACAGCCCAAGGAGCGAGCAGTACTTC
CASSPDSPRSEQYF
>TRBV5-4|-|TRBJ2-2|-
TGTGCCAGCAGCTTGGACCCAACAGGGTCGTCCGGGGAGCTGTTTTTT
CASSLDPTGSSGELFF
>TRBV30|-|TRBJ1-6|-
TGTGCCTGGAGTGTACTCGGCCAATCACCCCTCCACTTT
CAWSVLGQSPLHF
>TRBV23-1|-|TRBJ1-5|-
TGCGCCAGCAGTCAAACGAATATGACAGGATACACCAATCAGCCCCAGCATTTT
CASSQTNMTGYTNQPQHF
>TRBV5-1|-|TRBJ2-7|TRBD2
TGCGCCAGCAGCCCGGGGGGAGTCTCCTACGAGCAGTACTTC
CASSPGGVSYEQYF
>TRBV5-6|-|TRBJ1-1|TRBD1
TGTGCCAGCAGCTTGGTGGACAGGGCCTCGAACACTGAAGCTTTCTTT
CASSLVDRASNTEAFF
>TRBV5-1|-|TRBJ2-5|TRBD2
TGCGCCAGCAGCTTGGCCCCTAGCGGGGGGGGAGAGACCCAGTACTTC
CASSLAPSGGGETQYF
>TRBV5-5|-|TRBJ1-4|-
TGTGCCAGCAGCTGGGGACCCCTTGAGGGTGAAAAACTGTTTTTT
CASSWGPLEGEKLFF
>TRBV23-1|few|TRBJ2-1|-
TGCGCCAGCAGTCAGCTCCGGGACTCCAGCTTGTACAATGAGCAGTTCTTC
CASSQLRDSSLYNEQFF
>TRBV6-5|-|TRBJ2-7|TRBD1
TGTGCCAGCAGGCCACATGGGGACAGGGTCTACGAGCAGTACTTC
CASRPHGDRVYEQYF
>TRBV6-1|-|TRBJ1-3|-
TGTGCCAGCATGCCCCGGGCTGGAAACACCATATATTTT
CASMPRAGNTIYF
>TRBV6-1|-|TRBJ2-7|-
TGTGCCAGCAGTGAACAAGAGGCGGGACGGAGCTCCTACGAGCAGTACTTC
CASSEQEAGRSSYEQYF
>TRBV7-2|-|TRBJ2-5|-
TGTGCCAGCAGCTTATCCGAAGAGACCCAGTACTTC
CASSLSEETQYF
>TRBV25-1|once|TRBJ2-1|TRBD2
TGTGCCAGCAGTGACTCCGGGACTAGCAAGAATGAGCAGTTCTTC
CASSDSGTSKNEQFF
>TRBV30|-|TRBJ1-5|-
TGTGCCTGGTCTTTAAGCGGGAACTTTCTTTATCAGCCCCAGCATTTT
CAWSLSGNFLYQPQHF
>TRBV6-5|-|TRBJ1-2|TRBD1
TGTGCCAGCAGTCATACAGGGGCTGGGGACTATGGCTACACCTTC
CASSHTGAGDYGYTF
>TRBV4-1|-|TRBJ1-5|-
TGCGCCAGCAGTCCAAATCGGAGCAATCAGCCCCAGCATTTT
CASSPNRSNQPQHF
>TRBV5-4|-|TRBJ1-3|-
TGTGCCAGCAGCTTTTTCTCTGGAAACACCATATATTTT
CASSFFSGNTIYF
>TRBV6-6|-|TRBJ2-2|TRBD1
TGTGCCAGCAGTTATACAGGGGGCCCCCCCGGGGAGCTGTTTTTT
CASSYTGGPPGELFF
>TRBV7-2|once|TRBJ2-7|TRBD2
TGTGCCAGCAGCTCCTGGACTAGCGGGGGGAGCTCCTACGAGCAGTACTTC
CASSSWTSGGSSYEQYF
>TRBV5-1|-|TRBJ2-3|TRBD1
TGCGCCAGCAGCTTGGGGGACAGCGTAACTGATACGCAGTATTTT
CASSLGDSVTDTQYF
>TRBV6-4|-|TRBJ2-2|-
TGTGCCAGCTGCCGGGGTCCGAACACCGGGGAGCTGTTTTTT
CASCRGPNTGELFF
>TRBV10-3|-|TRBJ1-1|TRBD1
TGTGCCATCGGGACAGGGGAAAGTGTCACTGAAGCTTTCTTT
CAIGTGESVTEAFF
>TRBV5-8|-|TRBJ2-1|-
TGTGCCAGCAGCTCTGGGACAAACATCTACAATGAGCAGTTCTTC
CASSSGTNIYNEQFF
>TRBV5-1|-|TRBJ1-2|TRBD1
TGCGCCAGCAGCCGCACGGGGACAGATCATGGGTACACCTTC
CASSRTGTDHGYTF
>TRBV10-3|-|TRBJ2-7|TRBD1
TGTGCCATCAGTCGGACAGGGGCCACCTACGAGCAGTACTTC
CAISRTGATYEQYF
>TRBV2|-|TRBJ2-3|-
TGTGCCAGCACGCTAGCTCCGACAGATACGCAGTATTTT
CASTLAPTDTQYF
>TRBV5-4|-|TRBJ2-3|TRBD2
TGTGCCAGCAGCTCAGCGGGAGCCTTAGTGGATACGCAGTATTTT
CASSSAGALVDTQYF
>TRBV11-2|-|TRBJ2-7|TRBD2
TGTGCCAGCAGCCCTACTAGCGGGGTATCCTACGAGCAGTACTTC
CASSPTSGVSYEQYF
>TRBV5-6|-|TRBJ2-2|TRBD2
TGTGCCAGCAGCTTGTATCTAGCGGGGGCGGCCGGGGAGCTGTTTTTT
CASSLYLAGAAGELFF
>TRBV30|once|TRBJ1-3|-
TGTGCCTGGAGTGTAGGGTACTCTGGAAACACCATATATTTT
CAWSVGYSGNTIYF
>TRBV25-1|-|TRBJ2-3|-
TGTGCCAGCAGGGATGCGGGGACTTCGCAGTATTTT
CASRDAGTSQYF
>TRBV28|-|TRBJ1-5|-
TGTGCCAGCAGTTTCTCTCTCGAAGGCGGAAAGGTCCATTTT
CASSFSLEGGKVHF
>TRBV6-1|-|TRBJ2-1|TRBD1
TGTGCCAGCAGTGAGTCCGACAGGGGCGAGCAGTTCTTC
CASSESDRGEQFF
>TRBV7-2|-|TRBJ1-2|-
TGTGCCAGCAGCTCAGACAGTTTAAACTATGGCTACACCTTC
CASSSDSLNYGYTF
>TRBV27|-|TRBJ1-2|-
TGTGCCAGCAGCCGGACAGTCTGGGGAAAAGGGGGCTACACCTTC
CASSRTVWGKGGYTF